A selection of T cell receptor beta chains follows, all from one sample in a study of blood T cell repertoires in COVID-19. The assay was immunoSEQ multiplex PCR, and TCRdb's table has in-frame clones only and misses some. The repertoire consists of about 340,000 clones, with about nine tenths occurring once and the leading ten covering roughly 6%. Specimen: peripheral blood. Receptors were obtained from a woman in her fifties or sixties with COVID-19, enrolled during active disease. CDR3s include the opening cysteine and the closing phenylalanine or tryptophan. The D gene is left open where the match is weak. Only some rows state a clone size, as once, few, many or a class for expanded clones.

V	size	D	J	DNA	CDR3
TRBV18	NA	TRBD1	TRBJ1-1	TGTGCCAGCTCACCCCCGGACAGGGGGATGGAAGCTTTCTTT	CASSPPDRGMEAFF
TRBV7-2	NA	TRBD2	TRBJ2-7	TGTGCCAGCAGCTTGGGTACGGGAGGGCCCTACGAGCAGTACTTC	CASSLGTGGPYEQYF
TRBV19	NA	NA	TRBJ2-3	TGTGCCAGTAGGGAGGCGTACACAGATACGCAGTATTTT	CASREAYTDTQYF
TRBV27	NA	NA	TRBJ2-7	TGTGCCAGCAGTTTATCGGGAGCAGTCCCCAACTACGAGCAGTACTTC	CASSLSGAVPNYEQYF
TRBV2	NA	NA	TRBJ2-5	TGTGCCAGCAGTCGTCGAGACAGGAGGTACTTC	CASSRRDRRYF
TRBV13	once	TRBD1	TRBJ1-4	TGTGCCAGCAGCTTAGCAAGGGACAGCTCGGCGAGGGGGAATGAAAAACTGTTTTTT	CASSLARDSSARGNEKLFF
TRBV6-2/TRBV6-3	NA	NA	TRBJ2-1	TGTGCCAGCAGTTATTCGAGACCCGGGGGATACAATGAGCAGTTCTTC	CASSYSRPGGYNEQFF
TRBV7-9	NA	NA	TRBJ2-7	TGTGCCAGCAGCTGGAGCGGCACGTCCTACGAGCAGTACTTC	CASSWSGTSYEQYF
TRBV5-1	once	NA	TRBJ2-5	TGCGCCAGCAGCCCTACCGGGGGTCGCCAAGAGACCCAGTACTTC	CASSPTGGRQETQYF
TRBV18	NA	NA	TRBJ1-6	TGTGCCAGCTCACCGCTAGGGGTGAATAGTTCACCCCTCCACTTT	CASSPLGVNSSPLHF
TRBV19	NA	TRBD1	TRBJ1-6	TGTGCCAGTAGTTGGGGTTTACAGGGGTTCGTCCCTGGTTCACCCCTCCACTTT	CASSWGLQGFVPGSPLHF
TRBV3-1/TRBV3-2	few	NA	TRBJ1-3	TGTGCCAGCAGCCAACTCCTTAGGGTGGGACAAGGAAACACCATATATTTT	CASSQLLRVGQGNTIYF
TRBV27	once	NA	TRBJ2-3	TGTGCCAGCAGTTTATTCCGGGACACAGATACGCAGTATTTT	CASSLFRDTDTQYF
TRBV5-8	NA	TRBD2	TRBJ2-5	TGTGCCAGCAGCCAACGGACTAGCGGGACTGAGACCCAGTACTTC	CASSQRTSGTETQYF
TRBV30	NA	TRBD1	TRBJ1-3	TGTGCCTGGAGTAGGGACAGCTCTGGAAACACCATATATTTT	CAWSRDSSGNTIYF
TRBV18	NA	TRBD1	TRBJ1-5	TGTGCCAGCTCACCACTACCACAGGGGAGCAATCAGCCCCAGCATTTT	CASSPLPQGSNQPQHF
TRBV30	once	NA	TRBJ1-2	TGTGCCTGGAGTCGGCCCACTCAGGGTTGGAAGGGCTACACCTTC	CAWSRPTQGWKGYTF
TRBV7-2	NA	NA	TRBJ1-6	TGTGCCAGCAGCTTACCAGGGGTTAATTCACCCCTCCACTTT	CASSLPGVNSPLHF